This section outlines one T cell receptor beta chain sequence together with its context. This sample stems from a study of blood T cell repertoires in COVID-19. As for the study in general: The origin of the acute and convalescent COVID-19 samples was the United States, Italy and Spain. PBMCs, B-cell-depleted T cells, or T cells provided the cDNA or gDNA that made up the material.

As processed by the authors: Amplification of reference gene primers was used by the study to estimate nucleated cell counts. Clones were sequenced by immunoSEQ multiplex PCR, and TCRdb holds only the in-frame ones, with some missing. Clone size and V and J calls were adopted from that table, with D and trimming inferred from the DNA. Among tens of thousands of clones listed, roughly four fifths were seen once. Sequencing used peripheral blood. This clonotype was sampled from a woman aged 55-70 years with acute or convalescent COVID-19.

CDR3 in DNA: TGTGCCAGCAGCCGGGACAGGGTCACAGATACGCAGTATTTT. Translated, it gives CASSRDRVTDTQYF. The chain recombines TRBV9 with TRBJ2-3; 9 bases map to TRBD1. Germline V lookup: CDR1 SGDLS, CDR2 YYNGEE. V lost 4 bases, J lost 2 bases, and 2 bases stayed unmatched. The CDR3 is made up of 14 amino acids.